The present entry profiles one TCR beta chain with its context. The data were obtained in a study of blood T cell repertoires in COVID-19. About the research overall: The study drew acute and convalescent COVID-19 samples from the United States, Italy and Spain. PBMCs, B-cell-depleted T cells, or T cells provided the cDNA or gDNA that made up the material.

Seattle patient enrollment occurred during active infection, with longitudinal follow-up thereafter. Methods used by the authors: Reference gene primer amplification in the assay estimated nucleated cell counts. Using immunoSEQ multiplex PCR, the repertoire was profiled, and TCRdb retains in-frame clones only, with some absent. Clonal size and the V and J genes are those of that table, whereas D and trimming came from the DNA. The sample contains about 62,000 clones, approximately 90% of which appear only once. The sequenced sample consisted of peripheral blood. The receptor's source is a woman in her sixties with COVID-19, enrolled during active disease.

The CDR3 DNA follows: TGTGCCAGCAGCTCCGGGTCCTCCTACGAGCAGTACTTC. Amino acids: CASSSGSSYEQYF. V is TRBV5-6 and J is TRBJ2-7; D is ambiguous. Trimming pared 3 bases from V and 0 bases from J, leaving 7 bases between. The CDR3 sequence is 13 residues long. Germline V gene lookup returns CDR1 SGHDT and CDR2 YYEEEE.